The T cell receptor (beta chain) under discussion was sequenced for a study of CD8 T cells in Susac syndrome. This clonotype was detected only a few times. After extraction with the RNeasy kit, about 0.5 to 1 ug of the RNA was reverse transcribed using random hexamers. TCRdb called the immunoSEQ multiplex PCR reads again in MiXCR, with one record for every CDR3 protein. The sample yields over 100,000 distinct CDR3 sequences, around 93% seen once. J gave up 0 bases and V 1 base, and 2 bases lay outside the gene matches. The CDR3 covers 15 residues. Per the germline V gene, CDR1 is SEHNR and CDR2 is FQNEAQ (reference sequence).

The source is a human donor in good health. The gene calls are TRBV7-9 and TRBJ1-1; TRBD1 matches at 7 bases. Sequencing was done on a sample of CD8+ T cells from PBMCs. The CDR3 DNA reads as TGTGCCAGCAGCTTAGAAGGGGGCCTGAACACTGAAGCTTTCTTT. It yields the protein CASSLEGGLNTEAFF.